Below, 4 T cell receptor beta chains from the same sample are listed, as sequenced in a study of OX40 agonist ivuxolimab in advanced cancers. The protocol was immunoSEQ multiplex PCR, while the TCRdb copy is restricted to in-frame clones and leaves out a portion. This sample yields tens of thousands of clones, of which approximately 83% are seen a single time; 1.5% to 2.5% belongs to the top ten. Here the sequenced sample was CD4+ or CD8+ T cells sorted from blood, taken in a trial of the OX40 agonist ivuxolimab. These receptor sequences come from an adult with an advanced solid tumor such as melanoma, head and neck, liver or kidney cancer.

The V gene is TRBV11-2, the J gene TRBJ1-2; TRBD1 matches at 10 bases. Germline V CDR1 and CDR2: SGHAT, FQNNGV. Trimming took 1 base from V and 7 from J; bases not matched to a gene: 6. CDR3 length: 15 residues. The CDR3 DNA is TGTGCCAGCAGCTTAGTAGGGACAGGGGCCAGTGGCTACACCTTC. Translated, it gives CASSLVGTGASGYTF. Combining the CDR3 with reference TRBV11-2 and TRBJ1-2 gives the whole variable domain EAGVAQSPRYKIIEKRQSVAFWCNPISGHATLYWYQQILGQGPKLLIQFQNNGVVDDSQLPKDRFSAERLKGVDSTLKIQPAKLEDSAVYLCASSLVGTGASGYTFGSGTRLTVV.

The chain links TRBV6-6 to TRBJ2-2, with a tentative D call TRBD1 (6 bases). The V end lost 2 bases, the J end lost 5 bases, and 12 bases lay between the germline ends. The germline CDR1 and CDR2 sequences are MNHNY and SVGAGI (reference sequence). This CDR3 spans 15 amino acids. The CDR3 region has the DNA TGTGCCAGCAGTTACGATTTAACAGGGACCGGGGAGCTGTTTTTT. This translates into CASSYDLTGTGELFF.

This chain uses TRBV7-2 with TRBJ2-7; 7 positions match TRBD1. V lost 2 bases to trimming and J lost 3 bases; unmatched junction nucleotides: 4. Germline V gene sequence: CDR1 SGHTA, CDR2 FQGNSA. This CDR3 is 14 amino acids long. The CDR3 DNA is TGTGCCAGCAGCTTACACGACAGGGTCTACGAGCAGTACTTC. This translates into CASSLHDRVYEQYF.

The chain is built from TRBV7-9 and TRBJ1-1; TRBD1 is a possible D gene (6 bases). The germline V gene has CDR1 SEHNR and CDR2 FQNEAQ (reference sequence). CDR3 size: 13 residues. The V end lost 5 bases, the J end lost 8 bases, and 15 bases lay between the germline ends. CDR3 bases: TGTGCCAGCAGCCCACGTCGGGGGGCAGAAGCTTTCTTT. Its protein is CASSPRRGAEAFF.